The 14 T cell receptor beta chains given below trace back to one sample, sequenced in a study of liver allograft versus peripheral blood T cells. Study at large: The study compared liver allograft T cell receptor repertoires against peripheral blood repertoires of liver transplant recipients.

A single record per CDR3 protein comes from TCRdb applying MiXCR to the reads. The sample contains thousands of distinct CDR3 sequences, less than 15% of which appear only once. These receptors came from a human patient who had a liver transplant. A share of the T cells may be of graft donor origin.

In its sample, this clonotype is medium-sized. The chain employs TRBV6-6 and TRBJ2-6; D is unclear. Trimming stripped 2 bases from V and 1 base from J, with 6 bases between. The CDR3 totals 15 residues. Germline assignment: CDR1 MNHNY and CDR2 SVGAGI (reference sequence). CDR3 in amino acids: CASSYVGSGANVLTF. Written as DNA, the CDR3 is TGTGCCAGCAGTTACGTAGGTTCTGGGGCCAACGTCCTGACTTTC.

This clonotype is deemed medium-sized. The chain links TRBV6-5 to TRBJ2-7, with D hard to call. CDR1 is MNHEY and CDR2 is SVGAGI in the germline V gene. The V end lost 9 bases, the J end lost 3 bases, and 24 bases lay between the germline ends. The CDR3 is 16 residues long. CDR3 residues: CASSPSAGESIYEQYF. The CDR3 region has the DNA TGTGCCAGTTCTCCCTCGGCAGGTGAATCGATCTACGAGCAGTACTTC.

This chain joins TRBV9 and TRBJ2-7; 7 positions match TRBD2. Looked up from germline, CDR1 is SGDLS and CDR2 is YYNGEE. V trimming: 2 bases; J trimming: 6 bases; junction bases outside the gene matches: 11. The CDR3 totals 15 residues. The CDR3, as DNA: TGTGCCAGCAGCGTTAGGGGAGGGGACGGATTCGAGCAGTACTTC. The encoded protein is CASSVRGGDGFEQYF.

This clonotype was recorded a few times. The chain's CDR3 is CASSKTGDNSPLHF. The CDR3 DNA reads as TGTGCCAGCAGCAAGACAGGGGATAATTCACCCCTCCACTTT. The V gene is TRBV5-4, the J gene TRBJ1-6; 8 bases fit TRBD1. Germline V gene lookup returns CDR1 SGHNT and CDR2 YYREEE (reference sequence). Germline trimming cut 4 bases from V and 5 bases from J; bases unmatched to any gene: 2. CDR3 length: 14 residues.

This clonotype was observed a few times. The rearrangement joins TRBV28 to TRBJ2-3, with a weak D call TRBD1 (6 bases). This CDR3 contains 14 residues. Per the germline V gene, CDR1 is MDHEN and CDR2 is SYDVKM. Trimming shortened V by 3 bases and J by 3 bases, and 10 bases separated the two germline ends. CDR3 region: CASSFLQGTDTQYF. The CDR3, as DNA: TGTGCCAGCAGTTTCCTACAGGGAACAGATACGCAGTATTTT.

This clonotype was seen repeatedly, ten times or more. This sequence joins TRBV5-5 and TRBJ1-1; a possible D gene is TRBD1 (5 bases). In germline, CDR1 is SGHKS, CDR2 YYEKEE (reference sequence). Trimming removed 1 base at V and 3 bases at J, with 10 bases between. The CDR3 is made up of 14 amino acids. CDR3 sequence reads: CASSLWDGDTEAFF. As DNA, the CDR3 is TGTGCCAGCAGCTTGTGGGACGGGGACACTGAAGCTTTCTTT.

The chain couples TRBV24-1 to TRBJ2-7, with 9 bases identical to TRBD1. The CDR3 spans 14 residues. The V segment lost 4 bases and the J segment 3 bases; nucleotides outside the gene matches: 3. Germline V lookup: CDR1 KGHDR, CDR2 SFDVKD. The CDR3 bases are TGTGCCACCAGTGACCCGGGACAGGGCTACGAGCAGTACTTC. Amino acids: CATSDPGQGYEQYF.

This clonotype showed up many times. The CDR3 DNA is TGTGCCAGTGCTGTAGGGGCGGGTATTGAAAAACTGTTTTTT. Translating it yields CASAVGAGIEKLFF. The chain carries TRBV6-1 and TRBJ1-4, with a possible D match to TRBD1 (5 bases). The CDR3 covers 14 residues. V gave up 9 bases and J gave up 7 bases, with 18 bases separating them. Germline V gene data show CDR1 as MNHNS and CDR2 as SASEGT.

By share, this clonotype counts as medium-sized (0.01 to 0.1%). V usage is TRBV6-2 or TRBV6-3 and J usage is TRBJ1-5; D is possibly TRBD1 (5 bases). The CDR3 loop spans 17 amino acids. Per the germline V gene, CDR1 is MNHEY and CDR2 is SVGEGT. V was trimmed by 1 base and J by 6 bases, leaving 19 bases between them. The CDR3 protein is CASSYLPSQGMAQPQHF. The DNA of the CDR3 is TGTGCCAGCAGTTACTTACCCTCCCAGGGAATGGCTCAGCCCCAGCATTTT.

By its share, this clonotype is medium-sized. The rearrangement joins TRBV5-4 to TRBJ1-2; D remains ambiguous. The germline V gene has CDR1 SGHNT and CDR2 YYREEE (reference sequence). This CDR3 comprises 15 residues. V gave up 0 bases and J gave up 2 bases, with 11 bases separating them. The CDR3 nucleotides are TGTGCCAGCAGCTTGGACCTGATCCAAAACTATGGCTACACCTTC. Protein product: CASSLDLIQNYGYTF.

Remarks on this clonotype: It may be a read error: a sequence one base away is much more abundant. The rearrangement joins TRBV6-1 to TRBJ1-2; D may be TRBD1 (5 bases). V lost 5 bases and J 3 bases, leaving 16 bases between the germline ends. Per germline, CDR1 MNHNS and CDR2 SASEGT. The CDR3 runs to 15 residues. The CDR3 bases are TGTGCCAGCAGTAAAATATCCGGGGCCCACTATGGCTACACCTTC. This translates into CASSKISGAHYGYTF.

In its sample, this clonotype is medium-sized (0.01 to 0.1%). The chain recombines TRBV15 with TRBJ2-7; D is unclear. Germline lookup yields CDR1 LNHNV and CDR2 YYDKDF (reference sequence). CDR3 length: 18 residues. The V and J ends lost 0 bases and 0 bases respectively, with 18 bases between them. The CDR3 reads CATSRDTVGPTLSYEQYF. In nucleotides, the CDR3 is TGTGCCACCAGCAGAGATACGGTAGGACCAACCCTCTCCTACGAGCAGTACTTC.

This clonotype appeared many times. This chain links TRBV6-2 or TRBV6-3 with TRBJ1-2, with a tentative D call TRBD1 (6 bases). The V and J ends lost 0 bases and 2 bases respectively, with 10 bases between them. CDR1 is MNHEY, CDR2 SVGEGT, per germline. The CDR3 contains 15 residues. The CDR3 DNA reads TGTGCCAGCAGTTACTCCGATGACAGGAACTATGGCTACACCTTC. Translation: CASSYSDDRNYGYTF.

This chain joins TRBV7-9 and TRBJ1-1; no firm D call. In germline, CDR1 is SEHNR, CDR2 FQNEAQ (reference sequence). The CDR3 is 15 residues long. Trimming removed 5 bases at V and 3 bases at J, with 16 bases between. The chain's CDR3 is CASSLKVGIYTEAFF. CDR3 sequence (DNA): TGTGCCAGCAGCCTAAAGGTCGGGATTTACACTGAAGCTTTCTTT. The complete variable domain, with remaining parts taken from reference TRBV7-9 and TRBJ1-1, reads DTGVSQNPRHKITKRGQNVTFRCDPISEHNRLYWYRQTLGQGPEFLTYFQNEAQLEKSRLLSDRFSAERPKGSFSTLEIQRTEQGDSAMYLCASSLKVGIYTEAFFGQGTRLTVV.